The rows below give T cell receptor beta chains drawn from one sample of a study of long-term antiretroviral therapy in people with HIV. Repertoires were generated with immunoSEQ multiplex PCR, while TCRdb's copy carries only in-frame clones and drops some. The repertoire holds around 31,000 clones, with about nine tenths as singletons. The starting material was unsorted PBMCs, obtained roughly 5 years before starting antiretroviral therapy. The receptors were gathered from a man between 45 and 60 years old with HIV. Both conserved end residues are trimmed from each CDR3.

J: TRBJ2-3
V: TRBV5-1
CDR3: ASSLELTDTQY

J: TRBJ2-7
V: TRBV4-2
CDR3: ASSHSGQDYHEQY

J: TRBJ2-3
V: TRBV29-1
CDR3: SVASGSKGSTDTQY

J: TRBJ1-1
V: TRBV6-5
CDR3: ASKQGIHTEAF

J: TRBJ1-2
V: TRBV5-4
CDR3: ASSLSSGPGNYGYT

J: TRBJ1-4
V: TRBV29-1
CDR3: SAGDSRNEKLF

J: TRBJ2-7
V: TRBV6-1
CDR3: ASSEYRTPNEQY

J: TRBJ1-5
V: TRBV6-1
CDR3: ASSEAWGVVGQPQH

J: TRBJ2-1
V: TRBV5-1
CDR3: ASSSAGTSGYNEQF

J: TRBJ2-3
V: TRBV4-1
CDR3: ASSPRGWSGGGAEDTQY

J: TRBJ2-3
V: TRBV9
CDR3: ASSVGVRADTQY

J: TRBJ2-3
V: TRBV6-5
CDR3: ASSYGRTDTQY

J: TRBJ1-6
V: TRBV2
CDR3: ASSERGSPTYNSPLH

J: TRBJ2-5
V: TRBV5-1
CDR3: ASSPRVLAGAPETQY

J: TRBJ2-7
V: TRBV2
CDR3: ASNVLEQY

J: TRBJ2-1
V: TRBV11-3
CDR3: ASSFKGGAPEQF

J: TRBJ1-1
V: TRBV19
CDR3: ASRQGYTEAF

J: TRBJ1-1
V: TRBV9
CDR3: ASSVEPGPNTEAF

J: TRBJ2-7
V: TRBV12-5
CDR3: ASGLVVGRGTYEQY

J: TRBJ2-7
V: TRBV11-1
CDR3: ASSSVAKRYEQY

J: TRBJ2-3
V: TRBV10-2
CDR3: ASSESWTREDTQY

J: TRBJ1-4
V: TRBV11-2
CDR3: ASSLEGGFNEKLF

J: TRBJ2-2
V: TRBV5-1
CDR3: ASSLAQRSNTGELF

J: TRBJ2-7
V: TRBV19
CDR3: ASSIAQGDEQY

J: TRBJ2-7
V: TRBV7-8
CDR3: ASSHTGGGGEQY

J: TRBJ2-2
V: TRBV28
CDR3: ASSLSSLWDTGELF

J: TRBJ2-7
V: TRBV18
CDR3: ASSLTGLAGGRSYEQY

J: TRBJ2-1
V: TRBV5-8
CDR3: ASTNSGFYNEQF

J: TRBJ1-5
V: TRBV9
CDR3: ASSVGQGLNQPQH

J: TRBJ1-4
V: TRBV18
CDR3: ASSPYGTSNEKLF

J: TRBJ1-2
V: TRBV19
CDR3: ASSIDPSDRGLSGYT

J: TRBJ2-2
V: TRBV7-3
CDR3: ASSLTGRGELF

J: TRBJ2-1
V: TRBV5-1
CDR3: ASSLASGKHYNEQF

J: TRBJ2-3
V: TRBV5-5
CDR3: ASSPSTGVSADTQY

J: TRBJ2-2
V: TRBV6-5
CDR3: ASYRTGGHGELF

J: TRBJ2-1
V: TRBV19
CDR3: ASRVLTGGNEQF

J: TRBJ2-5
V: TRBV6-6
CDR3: ASSYSGPWETQY

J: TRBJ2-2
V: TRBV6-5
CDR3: ASSYSLGGELF

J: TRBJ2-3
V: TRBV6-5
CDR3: ASRTGLAGDTQY

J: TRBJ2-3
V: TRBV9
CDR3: ASSPGPGRTQY

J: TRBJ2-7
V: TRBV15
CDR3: ATSRGDRGDEQY